Only one count was recorded for the clone carrying this TCR beta chain. Its antigen is as yet unknown. PCR was performed using 60 Vbeta and 13 Jbeta primers. Produced via immunoSEQ multiplex PCR; TCRdb's table is partial and in-frame only. The sample consists of approximately 150,000 clones, around 79% of them appearing once. Trimming stripped 0 bases from V and 6 bases from J, with 17 bases between. CDR3 length: 16 residues. The V gene's germline CDR1 is SGHTA and CDR2 FQGNSA. The data were taken from a study of cytomegalovirus exposure and HLA in healthy donors. On the study more broadly: A previous analysis identified around 120 million unique TCR beta sequences derived from roughly 180 million T cells.

Regarding the study as a whole: Earlier analysis looked at TCR beta V segments, and most were productive about 87% or about 30% of the time.

Nominally healthy donors provided the samples, though records likely missed some immune exposures. The origin of this receptor is a male donor in good health and CMV-seronegative. Sequencing was carried out using PBMCs. V is TRBV7-2 and J is TRBJ1-2; the D gene is possibly TRBD1 (6 bases). CDR3 sequence: CASSLAGALPQHGYTF. DNA for the CDR3: TGTGCCAGCAGCTTAGCGGGGGCGCTTCCCCAACATGGCTACACCTTC.